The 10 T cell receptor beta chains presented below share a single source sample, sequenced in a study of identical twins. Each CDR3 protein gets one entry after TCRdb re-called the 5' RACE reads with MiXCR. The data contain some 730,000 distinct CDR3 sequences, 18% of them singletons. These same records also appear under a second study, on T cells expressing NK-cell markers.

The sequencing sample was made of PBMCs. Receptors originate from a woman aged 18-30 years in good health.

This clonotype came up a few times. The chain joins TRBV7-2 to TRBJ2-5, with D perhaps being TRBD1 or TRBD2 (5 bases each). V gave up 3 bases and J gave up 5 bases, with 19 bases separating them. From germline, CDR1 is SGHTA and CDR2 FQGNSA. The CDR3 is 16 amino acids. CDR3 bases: TGTGCCAGCAGCTTCCGAGCGGTATCTTCAGGGGAGACCCAGTACTTC. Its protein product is CASSFRAVSSGETQYF.

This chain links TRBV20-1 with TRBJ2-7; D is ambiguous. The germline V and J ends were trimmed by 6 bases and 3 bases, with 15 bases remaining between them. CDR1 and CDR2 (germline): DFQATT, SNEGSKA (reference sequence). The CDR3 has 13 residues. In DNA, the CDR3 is TGCAGTGCCTGGGATCCTTACCTCTACGAGCAGTACTTC. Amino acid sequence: CSAWDPYLYEQYF.

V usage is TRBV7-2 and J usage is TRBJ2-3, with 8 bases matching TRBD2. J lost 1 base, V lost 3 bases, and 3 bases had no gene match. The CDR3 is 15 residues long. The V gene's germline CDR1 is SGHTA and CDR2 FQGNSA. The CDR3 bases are TGTGCCAGCAGCTTTAGCGGGAAGGGCACAGATACGCAGTATTTT. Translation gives CASSFSGKGTDTQYF.

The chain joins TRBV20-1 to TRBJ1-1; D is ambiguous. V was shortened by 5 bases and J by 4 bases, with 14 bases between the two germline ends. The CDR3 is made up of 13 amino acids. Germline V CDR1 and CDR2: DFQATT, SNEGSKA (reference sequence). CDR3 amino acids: CSASTSGRTEAFF. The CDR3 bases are TGCAGTGCTTCGACATCTGGGCGCACTGAAGCTTTCTTT.

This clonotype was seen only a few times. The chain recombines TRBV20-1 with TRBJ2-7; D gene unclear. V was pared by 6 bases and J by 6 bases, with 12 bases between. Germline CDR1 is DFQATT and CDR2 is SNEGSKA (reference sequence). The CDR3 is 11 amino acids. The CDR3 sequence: CSAPNGPEQYF. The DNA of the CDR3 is TGCAGTGCCCCCAACGGGCCCGAGCAGTACTTC.

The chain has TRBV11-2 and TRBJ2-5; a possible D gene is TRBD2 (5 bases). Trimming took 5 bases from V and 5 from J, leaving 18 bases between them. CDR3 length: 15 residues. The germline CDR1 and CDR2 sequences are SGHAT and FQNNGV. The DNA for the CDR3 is TGTGCCAGCAGCCAGGTCGGGGTGGAAAGGGAGACCCAGTACTTC. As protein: CASSQVGVERETQYF. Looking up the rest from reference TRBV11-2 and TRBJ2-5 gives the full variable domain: EAGVAQSPRYKIIEKRQSVAFWCNPISGHATLYWYQQILGQGPKLLIQFQNNGVVDDSQLPKDRFSAERLKGVDSTLKIQPAKLEDSAVYLCASSQVGVERETQYFGPGTRLLVL.

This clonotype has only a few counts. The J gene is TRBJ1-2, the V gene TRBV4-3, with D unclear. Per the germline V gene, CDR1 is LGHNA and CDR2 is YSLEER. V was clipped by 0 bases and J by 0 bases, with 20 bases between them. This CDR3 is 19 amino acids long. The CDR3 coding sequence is TGCGCCAGCAGCCAAGAGGTGGATGCGGGAGCCTTAGCTAACTATGGCTACACCTTC. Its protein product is CASSQEVDAGALANYGYTF.

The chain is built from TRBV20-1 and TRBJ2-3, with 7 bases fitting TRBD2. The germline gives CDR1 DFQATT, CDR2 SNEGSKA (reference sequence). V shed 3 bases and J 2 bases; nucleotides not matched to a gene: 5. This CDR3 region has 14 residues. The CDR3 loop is CSASRRLATDTQYF. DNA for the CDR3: TGCAGTGCTAGTAGGCGACTAGCCACAGATACGCAGTATTTT.

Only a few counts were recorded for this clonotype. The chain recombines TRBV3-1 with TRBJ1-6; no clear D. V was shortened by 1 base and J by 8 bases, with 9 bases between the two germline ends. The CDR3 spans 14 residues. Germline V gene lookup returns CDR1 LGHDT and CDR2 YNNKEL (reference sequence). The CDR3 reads CASSQVWRDSPLHF. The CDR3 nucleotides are TGTGCCAGCAGCCAAGTATGGCGGGATTCACCCCTCCACTTT.

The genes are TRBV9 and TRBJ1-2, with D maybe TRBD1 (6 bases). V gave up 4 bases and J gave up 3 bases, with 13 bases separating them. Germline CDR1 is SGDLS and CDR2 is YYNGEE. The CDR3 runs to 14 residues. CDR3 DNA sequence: TGTGCCAGCAGCAGCCGACAGGTAGACTATGGCTACACCTTC. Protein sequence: CASSSRQVDYGYTF.